Below, 13 T cell receptor beta chains from the same sample are listed, as sequenced in a study of T cell responses to AZD1222 COVID-19 vaccine. Only in-frame clones appear in the TCRdb table, and some are missing; sequencing was by immunoSEQ multiplex PCR. The sample lists about 110,000 clones, more than 70% occurring once. Sample: peripheral blood, taken on day 0 of AZD1222 vaccination. These receptors came from an adult in good health.

This clone was seen a handful of times. This sequence joins TRBV19 and TRBJ1-3; unclear D gene. The germline CDR1 and CDR2 sequences are LNHDA and SQIVND (reference sequence). The CDR3 loop spans 14 amino acids. The V end lost 3 bases, the J end lost 4 bases, and 10 bases lay between the germline ends. The CDR3 loop reads CASSIDGVGNTIYF. The CDR3, as DNA: TGTGCCAGTAGTATCGACGGAGTCGGAAACACCATATATTTT.

V gene TRBV10-3 combines with J gene TRBJ2-3, with D perhaps matching TRBD1 (6 bases). Trimming removed 7 bases at V and 0 bases at J, with 11 bases between. Germline loops: CDR1 ENHRY, CDR2 SYGVKD. The CDR3 contains 14 residues. The CDR3 DNA follows: TGTGCCATCACCGGGACACTTAGCACAGATACGCAGTATTTT. This gives the protein CAITGTLSTDTQYF.

This clone was counted between two and nine times. V gene TRBV6-6 combines with J gene TRBJ2-5; D not certain. Per the germline V gene, CDR1 is MNHNY and CDR2 is SVGAGI (reference sequence). The CDR3 has 15 amino acids. V was clipped by 7 bases and J by 4 bases, with 19 bases between them. The CDR3 loop reads CASTKERGDGETQYF. In DNA, the CDR3 is TGTGCCAGCACCAAGGAACGTGGGGATGGAGAGACCCAGTACTTC.

The rearrangement uses TRBV7-9 and TRBJ2-7; D is unresolved. Per the germline V gene, CDR1 is SEHNR and CDR2 is FQNEAQ (reference sequence). Trimming shortened V by 5 bases and J by 2 bases, and 16 bases separated the two germline ends. The CDR3 is 15 amino acids. The CDR3 loop reads CASSPSAKTAYEQYF. The CDR3 DNA is TGTGCCAGCAGCCCGTCTGCTAAAACAGCCTACGAGCAGTACTTC.

The CDR3 protein is CATSDSGTGLAKNIQYF. The CDR3 nucleotides read TGTGCCACCAGTGATTCCGGGACAGGTCTAGCCAAAAACATTCAGTACTTC. The chain couples TRBV24-1 to TRBJ2-4, with 8 bases aligning to TRBD1. After removal of 2 bases from V and 0 bases from J, the junction contained 5 bases not matched to a gene. Germline lookup yields CDR1 KGHDR and CDR2 SFDVKD. The CDR3 has 17 residues.

The rearrangement links TRBV20-1 to TRBJ1-2; no firm D call. CDR1 is DFQATT, CDR2 SNEGSKA, per germline (reference sequence). CDR3 length: 13 amino acids. V was shortened by 3 bases and J by 5 bases, with 13 bases between the two germline ends. This chain's CDR3 is CSASKVGMYGYTF. For the CDR3, the DNA is TGCAGTGCTAGTAAGGTCGGGATGTATGGCTACACCTTC.

The rearrangement joins TRBV19 to TRBJ1-2; 10 bases fit TRBD1. The V and J ends lost 5 bases and 1 base, in that order; junction bases with no gene match: 1. The germline gives CDR1 LNHDA, CDR2 SQIVND (reference sequence). This CDR3 region has 14 residues. In DNA form, the CDR3 reads TGTGCCAGTAGTCGGACAGGGGGTAACTATGGCTACACCTTC. Amino acids: CASSRTGGNYGYTF. The whole variable domain, filled in from reference TRBV19 and TRBJ1-2, reads DGGITQSPKYLFRKEGQNVTLSCEQNLNHDAMYWYRQDPGQGLRLIYYSQIVNDFQKGDIAEGYSVSREKKESFPLTVTSAQKNPTAFYLCASSRTGGNYGYTFGSGTRLTVV.

The chain combines TRBV10-3 with TRBJ1-2; the match to TRBD1 covers 12 bases. With 6 bases clipped from V and 3 bases from J, the junction kept 8 bases outside the gene matches. Looked up from germline, CDR1 is ENHRY and CDR2 is SYGVKD. The CDR3 extends over 16 amino acids. CDR3 amino acids: CAISEGTGGDYYGYTF. The CDR3 region has the DNA TGTGCCATCAGCGAGGGGACAGGGGGCGATTACTATGGCTACACCTTC.

The J gene is TRBJ2-7, the V gene TRBV29-1; 8 nucleotides match TRBD1. With V trimmed by 1 base and J by 6 bases, 5 bases remained unmatched. The CDR3 extends over 13 amino acids. Germline V gene lookup returns CDR1 SQVTM and CDR2 ANQGSEA. In DNA form, the CDR3 reads TGCAGCGTTGAAGGACAGGGGAGGAGCGAGCAGTACTTC. Amino acid sequence: CSVEGQGRSEQYF.

This sequence joins TRBV19 and TRBJ1-1; maybe TRBD1 (5 bases). Germline V gene sequence: CDR1 LNHDA, CDR2 SQIVND (reference sequence). Trimming stripped 8 bases from V and 1 base from J, with 11 bases between. The CDR3 contains 13 residues. CDR3 bases: TGTGCCAGTGAGAGAGGACAGAACACTGAAGCTTTCTTT. Translated: CASERGQNTEAFF.

The chain combines TRBV18 with TRBJ1-2; 8 nucleotides line up with TRBD1. The germline V gene has CDR1 KGHSH and CDR2 LQKENI. V lost 3 bases and J lost 3; bases outside the gene matches: 6. This CDR3 has 15 residues. The CDR3 bases are TGTGCCAGCTCACCCCAGGGACAGGCTTACTATGGCTACACCTTC. It specifies CASSPQGQAYYGYTF.

V usage is TRBV5-6 and J usage is TRBJ1-1; 7 positions agree with TRBD1. V lost 4 bases, J lost 4 bases, and 10 bases stayed unmatched. There are 15 residues in the CDR3. CDR1 is SGHDT and CDR2 is YYEEEE in the germline V gene. CDR3 loop: CASSSRTGQGTEAFF. The CDR3, as DNA: TGTGCCAGCAGCAGCCGGACAGGTCAGGGCACTGAAGCTTTCTTT.

The table lists this clone with a few counts. The chain employs TRBV19 and TRBJ1-6; the match to TRBD1 covers 10 bases. The V gene's germline CDR1 is LNHDA and CDR2 SQIVND (reference sequence). The CDR3 consists of 13 residues. V lost 7 bases, J lost 7 bases, and 1 base stayed unmatched. Written as DNA, the CDR3 is TGTGCCAGTACGGACAGGGGGAATTCACCCCTCCACTTT. This translates into CASTDRGNSPLHF.